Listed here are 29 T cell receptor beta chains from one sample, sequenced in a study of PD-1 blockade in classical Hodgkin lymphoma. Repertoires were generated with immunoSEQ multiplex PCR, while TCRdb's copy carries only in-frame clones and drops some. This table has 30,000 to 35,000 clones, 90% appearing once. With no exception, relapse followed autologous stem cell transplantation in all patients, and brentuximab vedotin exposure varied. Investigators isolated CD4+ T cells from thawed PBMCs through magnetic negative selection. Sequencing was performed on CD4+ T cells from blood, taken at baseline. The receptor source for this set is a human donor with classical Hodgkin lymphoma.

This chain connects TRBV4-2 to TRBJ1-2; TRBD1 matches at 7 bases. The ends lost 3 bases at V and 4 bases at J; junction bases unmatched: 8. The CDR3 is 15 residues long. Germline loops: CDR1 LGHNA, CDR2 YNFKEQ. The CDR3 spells CASSQRAGQPYGYTF. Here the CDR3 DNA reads TGTGCCAGCAGCCAGAGGGCGGGACAGCCCTATGGCTACACCTTC.

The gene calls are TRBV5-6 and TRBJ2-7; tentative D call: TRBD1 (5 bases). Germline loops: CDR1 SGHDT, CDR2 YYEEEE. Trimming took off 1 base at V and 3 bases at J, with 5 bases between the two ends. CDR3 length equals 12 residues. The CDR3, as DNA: TGTGCCAGCAGCTTGAGGGGCTACGAGCAGTACTTC. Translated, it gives CASSLRGYEQYF.

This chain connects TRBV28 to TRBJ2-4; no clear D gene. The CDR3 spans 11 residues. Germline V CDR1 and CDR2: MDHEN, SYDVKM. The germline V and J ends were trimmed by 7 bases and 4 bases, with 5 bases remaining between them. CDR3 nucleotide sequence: TGTGCCAGCACCTCTAAAAACATTCAGTACTTC. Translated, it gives CASTSKNIQYF. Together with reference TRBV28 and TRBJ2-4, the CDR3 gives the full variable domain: DVKVTQSSRYLVKRTGEKVFLECVQDMDHENMFWYRQDPGLGLRLIYFSYDVKMKEKGDIPEGYSVSREKKERFSLILESASTNQTSMYLCASTSKNIQYFGAGTRLSVL.

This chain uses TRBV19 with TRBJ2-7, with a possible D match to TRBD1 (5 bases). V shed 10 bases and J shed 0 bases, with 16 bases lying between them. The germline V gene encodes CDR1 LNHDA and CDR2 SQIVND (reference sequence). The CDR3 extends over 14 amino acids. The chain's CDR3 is CATRKTGSSYEQYF. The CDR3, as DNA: TGTGCCACCCGGAAAACAGGATCCTCCTACGAGCAGTACTTC.

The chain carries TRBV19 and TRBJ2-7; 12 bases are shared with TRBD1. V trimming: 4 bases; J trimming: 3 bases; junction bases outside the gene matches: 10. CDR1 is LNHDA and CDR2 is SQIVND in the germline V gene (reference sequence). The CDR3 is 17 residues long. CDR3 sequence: CASSKPGQGAANYEQYF. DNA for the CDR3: TGTGCCAGTAGTAAACCGGGACAGGGGGCGGCGAACTACGAGCAGTACTTC.

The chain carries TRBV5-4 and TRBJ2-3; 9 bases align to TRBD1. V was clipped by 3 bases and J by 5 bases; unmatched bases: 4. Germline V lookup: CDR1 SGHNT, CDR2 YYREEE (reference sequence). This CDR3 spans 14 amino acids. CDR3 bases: TGTGCCAGCAGCTCGAACAGGGGGCTAGATACGCAGTATTTT. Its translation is CASSSNRGLDTQYF.

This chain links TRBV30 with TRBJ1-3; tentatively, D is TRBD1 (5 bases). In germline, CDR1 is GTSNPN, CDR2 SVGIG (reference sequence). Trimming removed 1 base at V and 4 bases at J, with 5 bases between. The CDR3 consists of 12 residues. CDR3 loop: CAWSDRGNTIYF. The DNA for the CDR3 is TGTGCCTGGAGTGACAGGGGAAACACCATATATTTT.

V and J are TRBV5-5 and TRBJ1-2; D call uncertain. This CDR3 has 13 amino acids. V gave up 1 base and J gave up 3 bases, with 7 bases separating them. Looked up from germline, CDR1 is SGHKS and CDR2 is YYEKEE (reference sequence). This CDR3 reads CASSLFPDYGYTF. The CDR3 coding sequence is TGTGCCAGCAGCTTGTTCCCAGACTATGGCTACACCTTC.

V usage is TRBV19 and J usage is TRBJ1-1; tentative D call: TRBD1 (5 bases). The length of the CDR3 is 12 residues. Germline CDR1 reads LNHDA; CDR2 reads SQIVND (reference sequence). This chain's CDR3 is CASGGENTEAFF. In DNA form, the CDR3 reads TGTGCGAGCGGGGGAGAAAACACTGAAGCTTTCTTT.

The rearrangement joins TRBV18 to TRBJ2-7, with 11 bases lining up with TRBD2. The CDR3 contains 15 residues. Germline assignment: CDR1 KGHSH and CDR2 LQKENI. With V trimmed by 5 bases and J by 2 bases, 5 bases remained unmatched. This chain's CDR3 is CASSRVAGGAYEQYF. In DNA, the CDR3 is TGTGCCAGCTCAAGGGTAGCGGGAGGGGCCTACGAGCAGTACTTC.

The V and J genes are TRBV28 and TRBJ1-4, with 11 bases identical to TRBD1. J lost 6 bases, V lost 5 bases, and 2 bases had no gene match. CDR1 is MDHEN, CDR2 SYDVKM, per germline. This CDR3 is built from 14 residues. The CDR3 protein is CASSRDRGDEKLFF. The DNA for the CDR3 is TGTGCCAGCAGTCGGGACAGGGGGGATGAAAAACTGTTTTTT.

The CDR3 bases are TGTGCCAGCAGCCCCGGGGACAGGGGGGAAGCTTTCTTT. Translated, it gives CASSPGDRGEAFF. This chain links TRBV7-3 with TRBJ1-1, with TRBD1 identical over 11 bases. CDR1 and CDR2 from the germline V gene are SGHTA and FQGTGA. This CDR3 spans 13 amino acids. V dropped 5 bases and J dropped 8; count of bases not matched to a gene: 4.

DNA for the CDR3: TGCAGCATTACGGGGCTAGCACCGAGCTCCTACAATGAGCAGTTCTTC. Its protein is CSITGLAPSSYNEQFF. The chain recombines TRBV29-1 with TRBJ2-1; the D gene could be TRBD1 or TRBD2 (5 bases each). V was clipped by 8 bases and J by 0 bases, with 20 bases between them. The CDR3 has 16 residues. Germline V gene data show CDR1 as SQVTM and CDR2 as ANQGSEA.

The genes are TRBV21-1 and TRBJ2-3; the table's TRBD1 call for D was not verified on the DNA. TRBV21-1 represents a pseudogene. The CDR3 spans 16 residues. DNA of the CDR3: TGTGCCAGCAGCAAACGAAGGCCACAGGGCACAGATACGCAGTATTTT. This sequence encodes CASSKRRPQGTDTQYF.

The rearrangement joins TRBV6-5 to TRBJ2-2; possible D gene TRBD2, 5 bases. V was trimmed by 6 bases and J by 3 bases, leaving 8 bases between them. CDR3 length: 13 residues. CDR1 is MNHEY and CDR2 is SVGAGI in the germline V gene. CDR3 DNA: TGTGCCAGCAGCTCCGGGGACACCGGGGAGCTGTTTTTT. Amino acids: CASSSGDTGELFF.

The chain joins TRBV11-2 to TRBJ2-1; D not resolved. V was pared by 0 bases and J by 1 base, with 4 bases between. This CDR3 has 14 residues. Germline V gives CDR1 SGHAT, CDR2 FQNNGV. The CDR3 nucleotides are TGTGCCAGCAGCTTAGAGAGGTCCTACAATGAGCAGTTCTTC. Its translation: CASSLERSYNEQFF.

The CDR3, as DNA: TGTGCCTGGAGTGTGGGTGAGCAGTTCTTC. It encodes CAWSVGEQFF. The chain links TRBV30 to TRBJ2-1; no firm D call. CDR3 length: 10 residues. V was cut by 0 bases and J by 9 bases, with 3 bases left in between. Looked up from germline, CDR1 is GTSNPN and CDR2 is SVGIG (reference sequence).

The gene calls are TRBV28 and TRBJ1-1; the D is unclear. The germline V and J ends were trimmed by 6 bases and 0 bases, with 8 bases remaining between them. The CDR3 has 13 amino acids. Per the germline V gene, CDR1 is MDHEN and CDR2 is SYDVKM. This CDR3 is CASSWAMNTEAFF. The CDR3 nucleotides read TGTGCCAGCAGCTGGGCGATGAACACTGAAGCTTTCTTT.

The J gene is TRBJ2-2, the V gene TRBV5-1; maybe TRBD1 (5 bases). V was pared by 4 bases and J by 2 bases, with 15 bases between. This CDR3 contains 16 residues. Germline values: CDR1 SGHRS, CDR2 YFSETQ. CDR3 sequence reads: CASSLRVQGNTGELFF. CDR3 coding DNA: TGCGCCAGCAGCCTTAGGGTGCAGGGCAACACCGGGGAGCTGTTTTTT. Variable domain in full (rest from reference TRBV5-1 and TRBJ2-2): KAGVTQTPRYLIKTRGQQVTLSCSPISGHRSVSWYQQTPGQGLQFLFEYFSETQRNKGNFPGRFSGRQFSNSRSEMNVSTLELGDSALYLCASSLRVQGNTGELFFGEGSRLTVL.

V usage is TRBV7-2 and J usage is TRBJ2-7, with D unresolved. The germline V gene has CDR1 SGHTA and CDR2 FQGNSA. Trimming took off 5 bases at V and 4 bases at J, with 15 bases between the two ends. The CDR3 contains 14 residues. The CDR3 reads CASSPRRGPYEQYF. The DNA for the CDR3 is TGTGCCAGCAGCCCAAGACGCGGCCCATACGAGCAGTACTTC. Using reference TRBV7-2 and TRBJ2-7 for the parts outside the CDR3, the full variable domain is GAGVSQSPSNKVTEKGKDVELRCDPISGHTALYWYRQSLGQGLEFLIYFQGNSAPDKSGLPSDRFSAERTGGSVSTLTIQRTQQEDSAVYLCASSPRRGPYEQYFGPGTRLTVT.

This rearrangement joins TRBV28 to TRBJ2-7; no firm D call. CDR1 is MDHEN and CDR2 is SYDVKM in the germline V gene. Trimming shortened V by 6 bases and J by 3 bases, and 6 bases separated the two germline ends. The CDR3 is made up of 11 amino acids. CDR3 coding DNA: TGTGCCAGCAGGTCGGTCTACGAGCAGTACTTC. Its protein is CASRSVYEQYF.

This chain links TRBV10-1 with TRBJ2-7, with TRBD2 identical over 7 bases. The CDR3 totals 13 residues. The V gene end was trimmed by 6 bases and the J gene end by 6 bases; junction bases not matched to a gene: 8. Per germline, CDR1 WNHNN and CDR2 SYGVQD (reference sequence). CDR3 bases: TGCGCCAGCAGGCCAGCGGGATCCCTCGAGCAGTACTTC. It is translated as CASRPAGSLEQYF.

CDR3 bases: TGTGCCAGCAGCTTAGTCAGGGCGGGGGAGCAGTACTTC. Translated, it gives CASSLVRAGEQYF. V and J are TRBV11-2 and TRBJ2-7; possibly TRBD2 for D (6 bases). Germline CDR1 is SGHAT and CDR2 is FQNNGV. The CDR3 runs to 13 residues. V lost 1 base and J 7 bases, leaving 11 bases between the germline ends.

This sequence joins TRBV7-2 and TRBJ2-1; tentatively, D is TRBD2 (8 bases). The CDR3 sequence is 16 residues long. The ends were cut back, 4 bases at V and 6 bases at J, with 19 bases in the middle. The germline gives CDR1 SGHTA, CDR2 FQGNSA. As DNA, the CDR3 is TGTGCCAGCAGCTCCCGAGGGGGCGGGAGGCTCAATGAGCAGTTCTTC. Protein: CASSSRGGGRLNEQFF.

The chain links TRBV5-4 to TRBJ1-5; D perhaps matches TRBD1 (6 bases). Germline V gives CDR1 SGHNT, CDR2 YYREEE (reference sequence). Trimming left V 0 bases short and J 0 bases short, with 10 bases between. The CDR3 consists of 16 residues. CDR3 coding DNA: TGTGCCAGCAGCTTGGGAGGGGGGGATAGCAATCAGCCCCAGCATTTT. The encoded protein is CASSLGGGDSNQPQHF.

In DNA form, the CDR3 reads TGTGCCAGCTCAAGACAGACTAACTATGGCTACACCTTC. This encodes CASSRQTNYGYTF. The gene calls are TRBV4-2 and TRBJ1-2, with D possibly TRBD1 on 5 matching bases. The length of the CDR3 is 13 residues. The germline V and J ends were trimmed by 8 bases and 0 bases, with 10 bases remaining between them. Germline V gene data show CDR1 as LGHNA and CDR2 as YNFKEQ.

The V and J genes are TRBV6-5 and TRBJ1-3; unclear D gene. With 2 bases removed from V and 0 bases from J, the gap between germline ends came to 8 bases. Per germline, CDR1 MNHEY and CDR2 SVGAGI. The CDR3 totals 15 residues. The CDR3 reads CASSYEGTSGNTIYF. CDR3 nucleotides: TGTGCCAGCAGTTACGAGGGTACCTCTGGAAACACCATATATTTT.

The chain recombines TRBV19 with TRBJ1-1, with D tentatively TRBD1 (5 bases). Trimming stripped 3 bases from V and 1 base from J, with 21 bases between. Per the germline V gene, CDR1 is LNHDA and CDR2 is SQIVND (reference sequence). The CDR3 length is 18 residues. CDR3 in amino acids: CASSIRRGTSVGNTEAFF. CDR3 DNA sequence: TGTGCCAGTAGTATCCGGCGGGGGACGTCAGTTGGGAACACTGAAGCTTTCTTT.

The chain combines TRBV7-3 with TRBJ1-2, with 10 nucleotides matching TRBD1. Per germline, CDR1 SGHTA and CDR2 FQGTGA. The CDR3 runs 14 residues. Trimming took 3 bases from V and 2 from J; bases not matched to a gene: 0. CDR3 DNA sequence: TGTGCCAGCAGCTTGGGACAGGGGAACTATGGCTACACCTTC. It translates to CASSLGQGNYGYTF.